The sample holds many counts of the clone carrying this T cell receptor (beta chain). Antigen specificity is unknown. These data come from a study of T cell repertoires in cytomegalovirus infection. Study context: From public TCR beta signatures came an indication of both CMV infection and matching HLA type.

The CDR3 is 18 amino acids. CDR1 and CDR2 (germline): SGHVS, FQNEAQ. The trim removed 5 bases at V and 2 bases at J, leaving 11 bases unmatched. One entry per CDR3 protein results from TCRdb running MiXCR on the reads. The sample has about 130,000 distinct CDR3 sequences, roughly a quarter seen once; the top ten hold 30% to 40%. Findings and caveats of the study: CMV carriers with the relevant HLA were identified by cumulative public TCR beta family frequency.

This receptor was taken from a human donor in good health (CMV status not recorded). Some clones in this sample may be carry-over from other donors' samples. The rearrangement uses TRBV7-8 and TRBJ2-1; 11 bases line up with TRBD2. Sequencing was carried out using PBMCs, sequenced either directly or after in vitro stimulation (not recorded which). The CDR3 is CASSNSATSGNTYNEQFF. As DNA, the CDR3 is TGTGCCAGCAGCAACTCCGCGACTAGCGGGAACACCTACAATGAGCAGTTCTTC.